This TCR beta chain was documented in a study of blood T cell repertoires in COVID-19. Within 2 weeks of study entry, exposed participants had contacted a PCR-confirmed or clinician-diagnosed COVID-19 case. CDR3 size: 14 residues. Germline CDR1 reads MDHEN; CDR2 reads SYDVKM. V gave up 6 bases and J gave up 4 bases; unmatched junction bases: 8. Profiled with immunoSEQ multiplex PCR; TCRdb holds only in-frame clones, not every one. The table has around 320,000 clones, about nine tenths seen once. V and J are TRBV28 and TRBJ1-2; 7 bases match TRBD1. The TCR comes from a woman aged 45 to 65 who had been exposed to COVID-19. The sample consisted of PBMCs or T cells enriched from blood (not recorded which). Written as DNA, the CDR3 is TGTGCCAGCAGCAATGACCGGGACAGCTATGGCTACACCTTC. This codes for CASSNDRDSYGYTF.